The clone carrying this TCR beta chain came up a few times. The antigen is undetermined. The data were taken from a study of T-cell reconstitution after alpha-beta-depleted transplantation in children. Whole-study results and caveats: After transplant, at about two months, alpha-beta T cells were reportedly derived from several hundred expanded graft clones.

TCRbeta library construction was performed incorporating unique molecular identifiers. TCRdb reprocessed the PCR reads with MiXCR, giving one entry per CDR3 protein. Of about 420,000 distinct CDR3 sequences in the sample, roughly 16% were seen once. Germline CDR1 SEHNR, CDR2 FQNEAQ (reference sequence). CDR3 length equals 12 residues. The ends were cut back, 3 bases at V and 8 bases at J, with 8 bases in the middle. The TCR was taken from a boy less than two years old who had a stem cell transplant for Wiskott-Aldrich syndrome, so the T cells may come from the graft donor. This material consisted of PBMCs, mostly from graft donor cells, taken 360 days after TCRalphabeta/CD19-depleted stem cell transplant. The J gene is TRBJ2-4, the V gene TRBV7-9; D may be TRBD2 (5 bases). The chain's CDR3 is CASSLDWYIQYF. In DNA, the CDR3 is TGTGCCAGCAGCTTGGACTGGTACATTCAGTACTTC. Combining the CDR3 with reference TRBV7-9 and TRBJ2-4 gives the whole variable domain DTGVSQNPRHKITKRGQNVTFRCDPISEHNRLYWYRQTLGQGPEFLTYFQNEAQLEKSRLLSDRFSAERPKGSFSTLEIQRTEQGDSAMYLCASSLDWYIQYFGAGTRLSVL.